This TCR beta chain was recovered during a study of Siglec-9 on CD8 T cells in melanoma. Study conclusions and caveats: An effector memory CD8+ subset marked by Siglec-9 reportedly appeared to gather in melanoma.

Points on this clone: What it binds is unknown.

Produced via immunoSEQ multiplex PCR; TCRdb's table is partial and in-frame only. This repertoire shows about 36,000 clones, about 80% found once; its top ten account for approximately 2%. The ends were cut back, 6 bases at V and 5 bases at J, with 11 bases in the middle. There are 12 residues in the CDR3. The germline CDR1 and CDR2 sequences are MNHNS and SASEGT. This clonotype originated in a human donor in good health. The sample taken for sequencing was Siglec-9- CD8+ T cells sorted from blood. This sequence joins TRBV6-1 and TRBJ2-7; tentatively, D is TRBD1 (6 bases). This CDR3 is CASSPGDDEQYF. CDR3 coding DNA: TGTGCCAGCAGCCCAGGGGACGACGAGCAGTACTTC.